The T cell receptor beta chain under discussion was sequenced for a study of blood T cell repertoires in COVID-19 (dated by TCRdb to 2020 to 2021). Context from the whole study: Samples from collaborators originated in the United States, Italy and Spain and spanned both the acute and convalescent phases of COVID-19. A de-identified subject ID, COVID-19 status, age in years and sex were almost always included in the sample metadata. The samples were drawn from two sources: the first 160 participants of the ongoing ImmuneRACE study, and 1,000 to 1,500 subjects contributed by 6 global collaborators. Deeply sampled blood TCRbeta repertoires from subjects exposed to, actively infected with, or recovered from COVID-19 were included in the dataset. HLA class I and class II types, where available, came from metadata supplied by the sample provider rather than from assay-based typing. The repertoires were made available in a free public database intended to serve as a resource for research on the immune response to SARS-CoV-2. The material from the prospective study consisted of cDNA or gDNA derived from T cells, B-cell-depleted T cells, or PBMCs. What the study reported, not specific to this receptor: Clinical and demographic metadata were provided uncurated, with the amount varying by source and participant.

Details on this clone: Its antigen remains undetermined. Per-nucleotide qualities are absent, and no much larger clonotype sits a single base away.

Collaborating institutions collected whole blood in K2EDTA tubes following their own protocols. For TCRbeta analysis, collaborators shipped samples as frozen whole blood, isolated PBMCs, or DNA extracted from either of those sample types. TCRbeta CDR3 regions were amplified from genomic DNA by means of the immunoSEQ Assay, a bias-controlled multiplex PCR. In the source study's methods: Nucleated cell counts per sample were estimated from amplification of reference gene primers within the assay. To quantify the absolute abundance of each unique TCRbeta CDR3 rearrangement, sequence reads were collapsed and filtered. Productive Simpson clonality was computed per sample as the square root of Simpson's diversity index over productive rearrangements. Not all clones reach the TCRdb copy of this immuneACCESS table, which keeps in-frame sequences only. Checked studies attribute under half of the gap to unresolved V genes and leave the rest unexplained. V, J and clone size are taken as reported in that table, and D and trimming were inferred from the DNA itself. This sample gives 200,000 or so clones in total; approximately 79% of them show up just once. Around 14% of the sample goes to the ten largest clones.

In the germline V gene (reference sequence), CDR1 corresponds to SEHNR and CDR2 to FQNEAQ. Inclusive of the bounding cysteine and phenylalanine, the CDR3 is 16 residues long. Of the read, only the CDR3 DNA is kept; its 48 bases are in frame from base 1. V is pruned by 4 bases and J by 4 bases, leaving 10 bases of the junction without a gene match. The sequence joins TRBV7-9 to TRBJ2-5; a stretch of 9 junction bases matches TRBD2. This receptor was obtained from a man under 40 with active or convalescent COVID-19. Material: peripheral blood. CDR3 reads: CASSSGLAGGRETQYF. The DNA sequence is given as TGTGCCAGCAGCTCGGGACTAGCCGGGGGCCGAGAGACCCAGTACTTC.